This T cell receptor (beta chain) was recorded in a study of response to subunit inactivated influenza vaccine (dated by TCRdb to between 2017 and 2018). For the wider study: Deep quantitative T cell receptor repertoire profiling was used in the study to track responses to a trivalent subunit inactivated influenza vaccine.

V lost 5 bases and J lost 1 base, and the count of bases not matched to a germline gene is 4. The CDR3, from cysteine to phenylalanine, totals 15 residues. The only DNA kept is the CDR3, 45 bases in frame from the first base. Reading the germline V gene gives CDR1 SGHTA and CDR2 FQGNSA. Overall study results and their limits: The authors suggested that each seasonal influenza vaccination may recruit only a limited number of new T cells.

Receptor amplification or capture employed RT-PCR. The run used an Illumina HiSeq 2500. The public reads were reanalyzed by TCRdb: fastp trimming at Q25, MiXCR alignment, in-frame beta chains only. Each CDR3 protein gets just one entry, which takes the most common genes and DNA from the rows behind it. Across this sample there are roughly 650,000 distinct CDR3 sequences, with about 15% seen only once. Of the sample, roughly 10% falls within the top ten clones. The sample holds a few counts of this clonotype. Its antigen has not been determined. The record has no base qualities; no much larger clone is one base away.

Recombination connected TRBV7-2 to TRBJ1-1, with 10 bases in between that match TRBD1. This sample comprised PBMCs from blood, obtained approximately 12 days after vaccination. This clonotype was obtained from a man aged 45-65 years who received an inactivated influenza vaccine. Donor details come from another sample of the same person, matched by shared clones. The DNA is TGTGCCAGCAGCCGGGACAGGGGAGGGAACACTGAAGCTTTCTTT. This codes for CASSRDRGGNTEAFF.